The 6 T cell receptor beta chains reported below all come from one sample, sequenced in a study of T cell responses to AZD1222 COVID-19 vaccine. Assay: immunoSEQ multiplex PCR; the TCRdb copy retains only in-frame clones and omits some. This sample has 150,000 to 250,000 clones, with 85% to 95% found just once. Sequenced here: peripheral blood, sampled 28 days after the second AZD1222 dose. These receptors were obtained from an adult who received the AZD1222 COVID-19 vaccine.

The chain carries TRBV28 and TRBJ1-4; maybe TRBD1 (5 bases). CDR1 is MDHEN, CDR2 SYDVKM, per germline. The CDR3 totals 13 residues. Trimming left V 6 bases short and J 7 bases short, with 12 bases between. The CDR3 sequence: CASSEGRGEKLFF. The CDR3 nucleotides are TGTGCCAGCAGCGAGGGGCGGGGTGAAAAACTGTTTTTT.

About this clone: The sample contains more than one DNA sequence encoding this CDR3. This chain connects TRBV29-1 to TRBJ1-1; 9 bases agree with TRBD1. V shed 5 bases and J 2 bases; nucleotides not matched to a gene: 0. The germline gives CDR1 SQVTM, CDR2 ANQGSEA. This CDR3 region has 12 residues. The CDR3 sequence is CSVTGGNTEAFF. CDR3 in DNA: TGCAGCGTTACAGGGGGCAACACTGAAGCTTTCTTT.

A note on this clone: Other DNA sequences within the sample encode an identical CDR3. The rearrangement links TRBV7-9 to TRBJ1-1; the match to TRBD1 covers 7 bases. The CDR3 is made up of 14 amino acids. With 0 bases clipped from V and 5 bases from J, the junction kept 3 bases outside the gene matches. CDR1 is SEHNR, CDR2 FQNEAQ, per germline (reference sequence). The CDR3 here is CASSLAQGGTEAFF. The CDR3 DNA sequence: TGTGCCAGCAGCTTAGCGCAGGGGGGGACTGAAGCTTTCTTT.

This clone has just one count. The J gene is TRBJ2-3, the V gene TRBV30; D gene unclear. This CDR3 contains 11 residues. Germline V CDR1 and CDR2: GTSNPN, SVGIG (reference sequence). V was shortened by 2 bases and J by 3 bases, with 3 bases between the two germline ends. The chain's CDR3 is CAWSITDTQYF. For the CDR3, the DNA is TGTGCCTGGAGTATAACAGATACGCAGTATTTT.

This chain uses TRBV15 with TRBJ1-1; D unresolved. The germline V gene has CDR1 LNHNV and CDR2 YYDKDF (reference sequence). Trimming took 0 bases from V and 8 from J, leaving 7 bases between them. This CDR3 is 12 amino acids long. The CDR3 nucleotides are TGTGCCACCAGCAGAGATTCCATAGAAGCTTTCTTT. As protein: CATSRDSIEAFF.

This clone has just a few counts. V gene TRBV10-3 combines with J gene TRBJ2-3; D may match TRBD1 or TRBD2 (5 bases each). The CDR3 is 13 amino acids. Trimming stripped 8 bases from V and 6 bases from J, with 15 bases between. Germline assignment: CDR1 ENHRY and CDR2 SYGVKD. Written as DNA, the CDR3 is TGTGCCATCGGCGGCTTGGGGACCGATACGCAGTATTTT. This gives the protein CAIGGLGTDTQYF.